Listed below are T cell receptor beta chains from one sample, sequenced in a study of cytotoxic CD8 clonotypes in ibrutinib-treated CLL. Profiling relied on immunoSEQ multiplex PCR, and the TCRdb table lists in-frame clones only, not all of them. The table lists around 150,000 clones, roughly 86% of them singletons, with about 2% in the top ten. The material sequenced was PBMCs, taken after 12 months of ibrutinib treatment. These receptors originate from a human donor with chronic lymphocytic leukemia. Each CDR3 is given without its conserved first and last residue. Some rows have no size entry. The others give once, few or many, or a class for an expanded clone.

j_gene | abundance | v_gene | CDR3aa
TRBJ1-6 | NA | TRBV6-6 | ASFGVNSPLH
TRBJ2-5 | once | TRBV4-2 | ASSQPSGGRSQETQY
TRBJ1-5 | NA | TRBV10-3 | AISESLRQPQH
TRBJ1-1 | NA | TRBV25-1 | ASKNGGNTEAF
TRBJ2-5 | NA | TRBV19 | ASSIITAGSRGETQY
TRBJ1-5 | NA | TRBV19 | ASSESRGRRSNQPQH
TRBJ1-5 | NA | TRBV10-3 | AISEEQGRNQPQH
TRBJ2-5 | NA | TRBV11-2 | ASSRSRGRGGQETQY
TRBJ2-1 | NA | TRBV4-2 | ASSQGTSGGYNEQF
TRBJ1-5 | NA | TRBV7-9 | ASSLEEGQPQH
TRBJ2-7 | NA | TRBV11-2 | ASSLAGGQGREQY
TRBJ2-2 | NA | TRBV11-3 | ASSLGVATDYTGELF
TRBJ2-3 | NA | TRBV6-5 | ASTKTGGTQY
TRBJ1-1 | NA | TRBV5-4 | ASSSGTGGGTEAF
TRBJ1-5 | NA | TRBV6-5 | ASTVKHGGQPQH
TRBJ2-3 | NA | TRBV7-9 | ASSLGSGQTDTQY
TRBJ2-5 | NA | TRBV6-1 | ASSESMDSGETQY
TRBJ2-7 | NA | TRBV6-5 | ASRGRTSGTYEQY
TRBJ2-7 | NA | TRBV5-5 | ASSFWTGTYEQY
TRBJ1-6 | NA | TRBV25-1 | ASSNALTGGRNSPLH
TRBJ1-2 | NA | TRBV21-1 | ASSKGIGGLENYGYT
TRBJ2-7 | NA | TRBV28 | ASSLRSSLIEQY
TRBJ1-2 | NA | TRBV30 | AWSVQGSYGYT
TRBJ2-7 | NA | TRBV28 | ASNPAGGPREQY
TRBJ1-2 | NA | TRBV28 | ASRPKQGTYGYT
TRBJ2-1 | NA | TRBV4-2 | ASSQEDRSYNEQF
TRBJ2-1 | NA | TRBV9 | ASSGSVGLYNEQF
TRBJ1-1 | NA | TRBV18 | ASSPDGERGAAF
TRBJ1-1 | NA | TRBV6-4 | ASSATTGFTEAF
TRBJ2-2 | NA | TRBV19 | ASNDLGTRANTGELF
TRBJ2-6 | NA | TRBV28 | ASSEKEGDGANVLT
TRBJ2-7 | NA | TRBV10-3 | AITRDGSYEQY
TRBJ1-1 | NA | TRBV27 | ASSRTGFMNTEAF
TRBJ2-1 | NA | TRBV21-1 | ASSLRPASGRAEQF
TRBJ1-5 | once | TRBV7-2 | ASSKQGYNQPQH
TRBJ1-1 | NA | TRBV2 | ASRSGGGTNTEAF
TRBJ1-6 | NA | TRBV6-1 | ASSYGQGNSPLH
TRBJ1-2 | NA | TRBV4-3 | ASSQDGSGGAPVGYT
TRBJ2-1 | NA | TRBV7-9 | ASRRNWGVVNEQF
TRBJ1-2 | NA | TRBV28 | ASSFRRAGYT
TRBJ2-7 | NA | TRBV5-1 | ASSLGINEQY
TRBJ1-2 | NA | TRBV5-6 | ASSLAGGAYGYT
TRBJ1-2 | NA | TRBV4-3 | ASSPELGANYGYT
TRBJ2-1 | many | TRBV10-3 | AIRRLADTYNEQF
TRBJ2-7 | few | TRBV7-2 | ASSLATPSYEQY
TRBJ2-7 | NA | TRBV7-2 | ASSLDSRTASSYEQY
TRBJ1-1 | few | TRBV25-1 | ASSEQGGPMNTEAF
TRBJ2-2 | NA | TRBV30 | ACPGPNTGELF